This is a list of T cell receptor beta chains from one sample in a study of blood T cell repertoires in COVID-19. Libraries were prepared by immunoSEQ multiplex PCR; TCRdb keeps only in-frame clonotypes and omits some of them. Of a few hundred thousand clones in the sample, 65% to 85% were seen once. The sequenced sample consisted of peripheral blood. Receptors were obtained from a woman aged 30 to 39 with COVID-19, enrolled during active disease. Both conserved end residues are part of each CDR3. A D gene is named only where the DNA matches it firmly. A row's size may be missing; if present it is once, few, many or a size class.

v_gene	abundance	j_gene	d_gene	CDR3aa	CDR3nt
TRBV7-9	NA	TRBJ1-4	NA	CASSFLTDEKLFF	TGTGCCAGCAGCTTCCTGACTGATGAAAAACTGTTTTTT
TRBV11-2	NA	TRBJ1-6	TRBD1	CASSSRGGLSPLHF	TGTGCCAGCAGCTCACGAGGGGGCTTGTCACCCCTCCACTTT
TRBV5-1	NA	TRBJ2-1	NA	CASSPGVRPVYNEQFF	TGCGCCAGCAGCCCGGGTGTTCGGCCGGTCTACAATGAGCAGTTCTTC
TRBV5-1	NA	TRBJ2-7	TRBD2	CASSPGLADHSYEQYF	TGCGCCAGCAGCCCGGGACTAGCGGATCACTCCTACGAGCAGTACTTC
TRBV5-6	NA	TRBJ2-1	TRBD2	CASSYRDYRNEQFF	TGTGCCAGCAGTTACCGGGACTATAGAAATGAGCAGTTCTTC
TRBV7-8	NA	TRBJ1-2	NA	CASSPVGGYTF	TGTGCCAGCAGCCCGGTGGGCGGCTACACCTTC
TRBV7-6	NA	TRBJ2-7	TRBD2	CASSPRLAGDHEQYF	TGTGCCAGCAGCCCCCGACTAGCGGGAGACCACGAGCAGTACTTC
TRBV29-1	NA	TRBJ2-7	NA	CSVALSPSEEQYF	TGCAGCGTTGCGCTATCCCCCTCTGAGGAGCAGTACTTC
TRBV24-1	few	TRBJ2-3	NA	CATSGSRAQGTDTQYF	TGTGCCACCAGTGGGTCCCGGGCCCAGGGGACAGATACGCAGTATTTT
TRBV27	NA	TRBJ1-6	TRBD1	CASSRDRALGSYNSPLHF	TGTGCCAGTTCGAGGGACAGGGCTTTGGGGTCCTATAATTCACCCCTCCACTTT
TRBV9	NA	TRBJ2-4	NA	CASSVTQGKNIQYF	TGTGCCAGCAGCGTAACCCAGGGGAAAAACATTCAGTACTTC
TRBV11-2	NA	TRBJ2-2	TRBD2	CASSTGTSGNTGELFF	TGTGCCAGCAGCACCGGGACTAGCGGAAACACCGGGGAGCTGTTTTTT
TRBV7-2	NA	TRBJ2-2	NA	CASSGEAGAANTGELFF	TGTGCCAGCAGCGGAGAGGCGGGGGCAGCCAACACCGGGGAGCTGTTTTTT
TRBV28	NA	TRBJ1-5	TRBD1	CASSPQKGQGIQPQHF	TGTGCCAGCAGTCCACAAAAGGGACAGGGGATTCAGCCCCAGCATTTT
TRBV18	NA	TRBJ1-3	TRBD1	CASSPAPGQLLSGNTIYF	TGTGCCAGCTCACCGGCCCCGGGACAGCTCCTCTCTGGAAACACCATATATTTT
TRBV9	NA	TRBJ2-7	TRBD2	CASSLTGTSIHEQYF	TGTGCCAGCAGCTTAACCGGGACTAGCATCCACGAGCAGTACTTC
TRBV5-1	NA	TRBJ1-5	NA	CASSLDGAVQPQHF	TGCGCCAGCAGCTTGGATGGGGCGGTTCAGCCCCAGCATTTT
TRBV9	NA	TRBJ2-1	NA	CASSSGLHSYNEQFF	TGTGCCAGCAGCTCGGGACTCCACTCCTACAATGAGCAGTTCTTC
TRBV4-3	once	TRBJ2-1	TRBD2	CASSPGTSGRRDNEQFF	TGCGCCAGCAGCCCCGGGACTAGCGGGAGAAGGGACAATGAGCAGTTCTTC
TRBV11-1	once	TRBJ1-3	NA	CASSARQSSGNTIYF	TGTGCCAGCAGCGCCCGACAGTCCTCTGGAAACACCATATATTTT
TRBV5-1	NA	TRBJ2-3	NA	CASSSTASTDTQYF	TGCGCCAGCAGCTCGACAGCTAGCACAGATACGCAGTATTTT
TRBV5-1	NA	TRBJ2-3	NA	CASSLAGVGDTQYF	TGCGCCAGCAGCTTGGCGGGAGTAGGAGATACGCAGTATTTT
TRBV7-2	NA	TRBJ2-3	NA	CASTSVRLTDTQYF	TGTGCCAGCACCTCGGTTCGACTGACAGATACGCAGTATTTT
TRBV6-2/TRBV6-3	NA	TRBJ1-2	NA	CASSYWQAANYGYTF	TGTGCCAGCAGTTACTGGCAGGCCGCTAACTATGGCTACACCTTC
TRBV10-3	NA	TRBJ1-3	TRBD1	CAISEGTGGNTIYF	TGTGCCATCAGTGAAGGGACAGGGGGAAACACCATATATTTT
TRBV9	NA	TRBJ2-1	NA	CASSAYRGLDYEQFF	TGTGCCAGCAGCGCTTACAGGGGACTAGACTATGAGCAGTTCTTC
TRBV6-5	NA	TRBJ1-2	NA	CASRGLKGGYTF	TGTGCCAGCAGGGGACTTAAGGGAGGCTACACCTTC